The rows below give T cell receptor beta chains drawn from one sample of a study of cytomegalovirus exposure and HLA in healthy donors. TCRdb keeps only in-frame clones here, not all; method: immunoSEQ multiplex PCR. The data contain just over 200,000 clones, 80% to 85% of them seen just once; the ten biggest clones take up 2.7%. Sequenced input: PBMCs. These receptors were collected from a woman aged 40 to 55 in good health and CMV-seronegative. The CDR3 runs from the conserved cysteine through the conserved F or W. The order of the fields is J gene, V gene, D gene, clone size, CDR3 protein, CDR3 DNA. The D gene is left open where the match is weak. Size is omitted from some rows. Given values are once, few, many or a class for expanded clones.

J: TRBJ2-7; V: TRBV7-9; D: NA; size: NA; CDR3: CASSSHRDNYEQYF; DNA: TGTGCCAGCAGCTCGCACCGGGACAACTACGAGCAGTACTTC
J: TRBJ2-3; V: TRBV5-3; D: TRBD2; size: NA; CDR3: CARSLPGLAAPNSTDTQYF; DNA: TGTGCCAGAAGCTTACCGGGACTAGCGGCGCCTAATAGCACAGATACGCAGTATTTT
J: TRBJ2-7; V: TRBV27; D: TRBD1; size: NA; CDR3: CASSLSAGGYEQYF; DNA: TGTGCCAGCAGTTTATCGGCAGGGGGCTACGAGCAGTACTTC
J: TRBJ1-5; V: TRBV30; D: NA; size: NA; CDR3: CAWSVRGTGNQPQHF; DNA: TGTGCCTGGAGTGTACGGGGAACAGGCAATCAGCCCCAGCATTTT
J: TRBJ2-5; V: TRBV6-5; D: TRBD1; size: NA; CDR3: CASSYWQGARETQYF; DNA: TGTGCCAGCAGTTACTGGCAGGGGGCTCGCGAGACCCAGTACTTC
J: TRBJ1-1; V: TRBV30; D: NA; size: NA; CDR3: CAWSVTGDGAFF; DNA: TGTGCCTGGAGTGTAACCGGTGATGGTGCTTTCTTT
J: TRBJ2-7; V: TRBV4-1; D: NA; size: NA; CDR3: CASRGIGYEQYF; DNA: TGCGCCAGCAGGGGCATAGGCTACGAGCAGTACTTC
J: TRBJ2-3; V: TRBV6-6; D: TRBD2; size: NA; CDR3: CASRSLAGGAQYF; DNA: TGTGCCAGCAGATCACTAGCGGGAGGTGCGCAGTATTTT
J: TRBJ1-4; V: TRBV30; D: NA; size: few; CDR3: CAWSVRLSNEKLFF; DNA: TGTGCCTGGAGTGTAAGACTGAGTAATGAAAAACTGTTTTTT
J: TRBJ2-7; V: TRBV7-2; D: TRBD2; size: NA; CDR3: CASSLRGLAGGPSYEQYF; DNA: TGTGCCAGCAGCTTAAGGGGCCTAGCGGGGGGCCCATCCTACGAGCAGTACTTC
J: TRBJ2-7; V: TRBV11-2; D: NA; size: NA; CDR3: CASSLGRLGYEQYF; DNA: TGTGCCAGCAGCTTAGGGCGACTAGGCTACGAGCAGTACTTC
J: TRBJ2-7; V: TRBV5-1; D: TRBD1; size: NA; CDR3: CASSSLGTGGSYEQYF; DNA: TGCGCCAGCAGCTCCCTGGGGACAGGGGGCTCGTACGAGCAGTACTTC
J: TRBJ1-1; V: TRBV30; D: TRBD1; size: NA; CDR3: CAWATGGNTEAFF; DNA: TGTGCCTGGGCGACAGGGGGGAACACTGAAGCTTTCTTT
J: TRBJ1-6; V: TRBV28; D: NA; size: NA; CDR3: CASSFSYNSPLHF; DNA: TGTGCCAGCAGTTTCAGTTATAATTCACCCCTCCACTTT
J: TRBJ1-1; V: TRBV6-6; D: NA; size: NA; CDR3: CASSHGGGRNTEAFF; DNA: TGTGCCAGCAGCCACGGGGGGGGGAGGAACACTGAAGCTTTCTTT
J: TRBJ2-7; V: TRBV18; D: TRBD1; size: once; CDR3: CASSSAGQGYYEQYF; DNA: TGTGCCAGCTCTTCCGCGGGACAGGGGTACTACGAGCAGTACTTC
J: TRBJ1-3; V: TRBV30; D: TRBD1; size: NA; CDR3: CALGTGGGNTIYF; DNA: TGTGCCTTGGGGACAGGGGGAGGAAACACCATATATTTT
J: TRBJ2-7; V: TRBV19; D: NA; size: NA; CDR3: CASSIGSSYEQYF; DNA: TGTGCCAGTAGTATAGGCAGTTCCTACGAGCAGTACTTC
J: TRBJ2-7; V: TRBV5-4; D: TRBD1; size: NA; CDR3: CASSAGTGSLNEQYF; DNA: TGTGCCAGCAGCGCCGGGACAGGGAGTTTGAACGAGCAGTACTTC
J: TRBJ2-5; V: TRBV30; D: NA; size: NA; CDR3: CAWRGSAQETQYF; DNA: TGTGCCTGGAGAGGAAGCGCCCAGGAGACCCAGTACTTC
J: TRBJ2-5; V: TRBV5-1; D: NA; size: NA; CDR3: CASSLTGTLQETQYF; DNA: TGCGCCAGCAGCCTAACAGGGACCCTGCAAGAGACCCAGTACTTC
J: TRBJ2-2; V: TRBV5-1; D: NA; size: NA; CDR3: CASSRTGTANTGELFF; DNA: TGCGCCAGCAGCCGAACAGGGACGGCGAACACCGGGGAGCTGTTTTTT
J: TRBJ1-5; V: TRBV27; D: NA; size: NA; CDR3: CASKKLDSNQPQHF; DNA: TGTGCCAGCAAGAAGCTTGATAGCAATCAGCCCCAGCATTTT
J: TRBJ1-1; V: TRBV5-4; D: NA; size: NA; CDR3: CASSLEGGSTEAFF; DNA: TGTGCCAGCAGCTTGGAGGGAGGGTCCACTGAAGCTTTCTTT
J: TRBJ1-4; V: TRBV18; D: TRBD1; size: NA; CDR3: CASSPPGQGAEKLFF; DNA: TGTGCCAGCTCACCACCGGGACAGGGGGCGGAAAAACTGTTTTTT
J: TRBJ2-7; V: TRBV4-1; D: TRBD2; size: few; CDR3: CASSQGLASSYEQYF; DNA: TGCGCCAGCAGCCAGGGACTAGCGAGCTCCTACGAGCAGTACTTC
J: TRBJ1-2; V: TRBV7-2; D: TRBD1; size: NA; CDR3: CASSWPRTGTANYGYTF; DNA: TGTGCCAGCAGCTGGCCTAGGACAGGGACCGCTAACTATGGCTACACCTTC
J: TRBJ1-1; V: TRBV6-5; D: NA; size: NA; CDR3: CASSEMRNTEAFF; DNA: TGTGCCAGCAGTGAAATGCGGAACACTGAAGCTTTCTTT
J: TRBJ2-5; V: TRBV9; D: NA; size: NA; CDR3: CASSVATVPQETQYF; DNA: TGTGCCAGCAGCGTAGCTACGGTTCCCCAAGAGACCCAGTACTTC
J: TRBJ2-3; V: TRBV2; D: NA; size: NA; CDR3: CASSEVWRTDTQYF; DNA: TGTGCCAGCAGTGAAGTTTGGAGAACAGATACGCAGTATTTT
J: TRBJ2-1; V: TRBV7-9; D: TRBD2; size: NA; CDR3: CASSLGLAVMDEQFF; DNA: TGTGCCAGCAGCTTAGGACTAGCGGTCATGGATGAGCAGTTCTTC
J: TRBJ2-2; V: TRBV4-2; D: TRBD2; size: NA; CDR3: CASSVLAGDTGELFF; DNA: TGTGCCAGCAGCGTACTAGCGGGAGACACCGGGGAGCTGTTTTTT
J: TRBJ2-7; V: TRBV18; D: TRBD1; size: NA; CDR3: CASSPRQGSYEQYF; DNA: TGTGCCAGCTCACCGAGACAGGGGTCGTACGAGCAGTACTTC
J: TRBJ2-2; V: TRBV7-6; D: NA; size: NA; CDR3: CASGSEGTNTGELFF; DNA: TGTGCCAGCGGCTCGGAGGGTACGAACACCGGGGAGCTGTTTTTT
J: TRBJ2-7; V: TRBV5-1; D: TRBD1; size: NA; CDR3: CASSLAGTGPYEQYF; DNA: TGCGCCAGCAGCTTGGCCGGGACAGGGCCCTACGAGCAGTACTTC
J: TRBJ2-3; V: TRBV19; D: NA; size: NA; CDR3: CASSIGGATDTQYF; DNA: TGTGCCAGTAGTATAGGCGGGGCTACGGATACGCAGTATTTT
J: TRBJ1-2; V: TRBV7-9; D: TRBD1; size: NA; CDR3: CASSFGTDYGYTF; DNA: TGTGCCAGCAGCTTTGGGACAGACTATGGCTACACCTTC
J: TRBJ2-4; V: TRBV4-1; D: NA; size: NA; CDR3: CASSQPLTGAKNIQYF; DNA: TGCGCCAGCAGCCAGCCCTTAACAGGGGCCAAAAACATTCAGTACTTC
J: TRBJ2-7; V: TRBV11-2; D: TRBD2; size: NA; CDR3: CASSLTSGSPYEQYF; DNA: TGTGCCAGCAGCTTAACGAGCGGGAGTCCGTACGAGCAGTACTTC
J: TRBJ2-7; V: TRBV30; D: TRBD1; size: once; CDR3: CACGRDSVETQYF; DNA: TGTGCCTGCGGTCGGGACAGCGTCGAAACGCAGTACTTC
J: TRBJ2-7; V: TRBV28; D: NA; size: NA; CDR3: CASSLPRDTLIEQYF; DNA: TGTGCCAGCAGTTTACCCCGGGACACCCTCATCGAGCAGTACTTC
J: TRBJ2-7; V: TRBV5-4; D: TRBD1; size: NA; CDR3: CASSYRGTALYEQYF; DNA: TGTGCCAGCAGCTATCGAGGGACAGCCCTCTACGAGCAGTACTTC
J: TRBJ2-1; V: TRBV6-1; D: NA; size: NA; CDR3: CASTEAPGGKSNEQFF; DNA: TGTGCCAGCACCGAAGCCCCTGGGGGGAAAAGCAATGAGCAGTTCTTC
J: TRBJ1-1; V: TRBV10-3; D: NA; size: once; CDR3: CAISAGILGNTEAFF; DNA: TGTGCCATCAGTGCGGGAATCCTGGGAAACACTGAAGCTTTCTTT
J: TRBJ1-3; V: TRBV7-6; D: TRBD1; size: NA; CDR3: CASSPRSTGSGNTIYF; DNA: TGTGCCAGCAGCCCGAGGTCGACAGGGTCTGGAAACACCATATATTTT
J: TRBJ2-5; V: TRBV4-1; D: TRBD1; size: NA; CDR3: CASSPAQAARGPKTQYF; DNA: TGCGCCAGCAGCCCAGCCCAAGCCGCCAGGGGGCCGAAGACCCAGTACTTC
J: TRBJ2-2; V: TRBV19; D: TRBD1; size: NA; CDR3: CASSMGQDTGELFF; DNA: TGTGCCAGTAGTATGGGACAGGACACCGGGGAGCTGTTTTTT
J: TRBJ1-1; V: TRBV7-9; D: NA; size: few; CDR3: CASCVSGYSEAFF; DNA: TGTGCCAGCTGCGTCTCAGGGTACAGTGAAGCTTTCTTT